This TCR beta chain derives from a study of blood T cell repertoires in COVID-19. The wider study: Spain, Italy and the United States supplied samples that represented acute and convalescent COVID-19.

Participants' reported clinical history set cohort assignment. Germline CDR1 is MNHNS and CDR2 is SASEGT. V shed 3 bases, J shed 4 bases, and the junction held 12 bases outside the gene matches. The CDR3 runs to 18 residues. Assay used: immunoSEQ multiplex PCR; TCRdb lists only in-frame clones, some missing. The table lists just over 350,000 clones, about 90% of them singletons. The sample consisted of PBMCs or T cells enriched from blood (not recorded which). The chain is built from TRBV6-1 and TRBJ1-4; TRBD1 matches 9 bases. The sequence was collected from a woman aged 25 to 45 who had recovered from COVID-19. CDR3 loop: CASSEGQGSPWGNEKLFF. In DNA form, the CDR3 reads TGTGCCAGCAGTGAGGGACAGGGAAGCCCCTGGGGTAATGAAAAACTGTTTTTT.